A selection of T cell receptor beta chains follows, all from one sample in a study of cytomegalovirus exposure and HLA in healthy donors. Generated by immunoSEQ multiplex PCR, the TCRdb table keeps only in-frame clones and is missing some. This sample has hundreds of thousands of clones, with about nine tenths found just once. The sample taken for sequencing was PBMCs. Receptors were obtained from a woman under 30 in good health and CMV-seropositive. CDR3s include the opening cysteine and the closing phenylalanine or tryptophan. The D gene is left open where the match is weak. Only some rows state a clone size, as once, few, many or a class for expanded clones.

J gene: TRBJ1-1; V gene: TRBV5-6; D gene: TRBD1; clone size: once; CDR3 protein: CASSLGDRGLYAFF; CDR3 DNA: TGTGCCAGCAGCTTGGGGGACAGGGGGTTGTATGCTTTCTTT
J gene: TRBJ2-7; V gene: TRBV30; D gene: TRBD1; clone size: .; CDR3 protein: CAGGRDRLYEQYF; CDR3 DNA: TGTGCCGGGGGCCGGGACAGGCTCTACGAGCAGTACTTC
J gene: TRBJ1-2; V gene: TRBV6-6; D gene: .; clone size: .; CDR3 protein: CASSYEGDYGYTF; CDR3 DNA: TGTGCCAGCAGTTACGAGGGGGACTATGGCTACACCTTC
J gene: TRBJ2-7; V gene: TRBV6-5; D gene: .; clone size: few; CDR3 protein: CASSRGGEQYF; CDR3 DNA: TGTGCCAGCAGTAGAGGGGGCGAGCAGTACTTC
J gene: TRBJ2-7; V gene: TRBV27; D gene: TRBD2; clone size: .; CDR3 protein: CASSLLAGGNYEQYF; CDR3 DNA: TGTGCCAGCAGTTTGTTAGCGGGAGGAAATTACGAGCAGTACTTC
J gene: TRBJ1-2; V gene: TRBV19; D gene: TRBD1; clone size: .; CDR3 protein: CASRKKQGANYGYTF; CDR3 DNA: TGTGCCAGTAGGAAGAAACAGGGGGCGAACTATGGCTACACCTTC
J gene: TRBJ2-1; V gene: TRBV10-2; D gene: .; clone size: .; CDR3 protein: CASSDEGGGDEQFF; CDR3 DNA: TGCGCCAGCAGTGACGAAGGAGGGGGCGATGAGCAGTTCTTC
J gene: TRBJ2-7; V gene: TRBV6-5; D gene: TRBD2; clone size: .; CDR3 protein: CASSYGLGNYEQYF; CDR3 DNA: TGTGCCAGCAGTTACGGACTAGGGAACTACGAGCAGTACTTC
J gene: TRBJ2-7; V gene: TRBV4-1; D gene: TRBD2; clone size: .; CDR3 protein: CASSLLTSGAYEQYF; CDR3 DNA: TGCGCCAGCAGCCTTCTGACTAGCGGGGCCTACGAGCAGTACTTC
J gene: TRBJ2-1; V gene: TRBV7-2; D gene: TRBD1; clone size: .; CDR3 protein: CASSLGTGEDYNEQFF; CDR3 DNA: TGTGCCAGCAGCTTAGGGACAGGGGAGGACTACAATGAGCAGTTCTTC
J gene: TRBJ1-3; V gene: TRBV9; D gene: TRBD1; clone size: once; CDR3 protein: CASSPETGSGNTIYF; CDR3 DNA: TGTGCCAGCAGCCCGGAGACAGGGTCCGGAAACACCATATATTTT
J gene: TRBJ1-1; V gene: TRBV19; D gene: .; clone size: .; CDR3 protein: CASTLDLGAEAFF; CDR3 DNA: TGTGCCAGTACCCTTGACTTGGGTGCTGAAGCTTTCTTT
J gene: TRBJ2-7; V gene: TRBV5-1; D gene: .; clone size: .; CDR3 protein: CASSLWPGDNYEQYF; CDR3 DNA: TGCGCCAGCAGCTTGTGGCCAGGGGACAACTACGAGCAGTACTTC
J gene: TRBJ1-1; V gene: TRBV6-5; D gene: .; clone size: .; CDR3 protein: CASRSPGHRVFEAFF; CDR3 DNA: TGTGCCAGCAGATCCCCCGGACACCGGGTTTTTGAAGCTTTCTTT
J gene: TRBJ2-1; V gene: TRBV4-1; D gene: TRBD2; clone size: .; CDR3 protein: CASSRISGTSGRNEQFF; CDR3 DNA: TGCGCCAGCAGCCGTATCTCGGGGACTAGCGGGAGAAATGAGCAGTTCTTC
J gene: TRBJ2-5; V gene: TRBV5-1; D gene: TRBD2; clone size: .; CDR3 protein: CASRSGTIGETQYF; CDR3 DNA: TGCGCCAGCAGATCCGGGACTATCGGCGAGACCCAGTACTTC
J gene: TRBJ2-7; V gene: TRBV6-5; D gene: .; clone size: .; CDR3 protein: CASRTGIHEQYF; CDR3 DNA: TGTGCCAGCAGAACAGGGATCCACGAGCAGTACTTC
J gene: TRBJ2-1; V gene: TRBV7-3; D gene: .; clone size: .; CDR3 protein: CASSLSGEWGYNEQFF; CDR3 DNA: TGTGCCAGCAGCTTAAGTGGGGAGTGGGGTTACAATGAGCAGTTCTTC
J gene: TRBJ2-5; V gene: TRBV5-4; D gene: .; clone size: .; CDR3 protein: CASSLGPRGLGDWTQYF; CDR3 DNA: TGTGCCAGCAGCTTGGGGCCCCGGGGACTGGGGGATTGGACCCAGTACTTC
J gene: TRBJ1-4; V gene: TRBV5-1; D gene: .; clone size: .; CDR3 protein: CASSVFGGGNEKLFF; CDR3 DNA: TGCGCCAGCAGCGTATTCGGGGGAGGGAATGAAAAACTGTTTTTT
J gene: TRBJ2-1; V gene: TRBV27; D gene: .; clone size: .; CDR3 protein: CASTWRFDSYYEQFF; CDR3 DNA: TGTGCCAGCACCTGGCGTTTCGACAGTTACTATGAGCAGTTCTTC
J gene: TRBJ2-1; V gene: TRBV4-1; D gene: .; clone size: .; CDR3 protein: CASSQDSRTRNEQFF; CDR3 DNA: TGCGCCAGCAGCCAAGATTCCAGGACTCGCAATGAGCAGTTCTTC
J gene: TRBJ2-3; V gene: TRBV11-2; D gene: TRBD2; clone size: .; CDR3 protein: CASSGRTSGRVSTDTQYF; CDR3 DNA: TGTGCCAGCAGCGGAAGGACTAGCGGGAGGGTTAGCACAGATACGCAGTATTTT
J gene: TRBJ2-7; V gene: TRBV28; D gene: .; clone size: few; CDR3 protein: CASRLQGASYEQYF; CDR3 DNA: TGTGCCAGCAGACTCCAGGGTGCATCCTACGAGCAGTACTTC
J gene: TRBJ1-2; V gene: TRBV5-4; D gene: .; clone size: .; CDR3 protein: CASSAGQGKYYGYTF; CDR3 DNA: TGTGCCAGCAGCGCCGGGCAGGGGAAATACTATGGCTACACCTTC
J gene: TRBJ2-7; V gene: TRBV6-6; D gene: .; clone size: .; CDR3 protein: CASSGTAYEQYF; CDR3 DNA: TGTGCCAGCAGCGGGACTGCCTACGAGCAGTACTTC
J gene: TRBJ1-5; V gene: TRBV6-5; D gene: TRBD1; clone size: .; CDR3 protein: CASKKEGAGQPQHF; CDR3 DNA: TGTGCCAGCAAAAAGGAGGGGGCTGGTCAGCCCCAGCATTTT
J gene: TRBJ1-5; V gene: TRBV5-4; D gene: .; clone size: .; CDR3 protein: CASSLDPGGNQPQHF; CDR3 DNA: TGTGCCAGCAGTTTAGACCCCGGGGGCAATCAGCCCCAGCATTTT
J gene: TRBJ1-1; V gene: TRBV7-6; D gene: .; clone size: .; CDR3 protein: CASSPPGVNTEAFF; CDR3 DNA: TGTGCCAGCAGCCCCCCGGGAGTGAACACTGAAGCTTTCTTT
J gene: TRBJ2-5; V gene: TRBV5-1; D gene: .; clone size: .; CDR3 protein: CASSLLGSQETQYF; CDR3 DNA: TGCGCCAGCAGCTTGCTAGGCAGTCAAGAGACCCAGTACTTC
J gene: TRBJ2-7; V gene: TRBV4-2; D gene: TRBD2; clone size: .; CDR3 protein: CASSPGLAYEQYF; CDR3 DNA: TGTGCCAGCAGCCCGGGACTAGCCTACGAGCAGTACTTC
J gene: TRBJ2-1; V gene: TRBV28; D gene: TRBD2; clone size: .; CDR3 protein: CASSPPGLSNEQFF; CDR3 DNA: TGTGCCAGCAGTCCCCCGGGACTATCTAATGAGCAGTTCTTC
J gene: TRBJ2-2; V gene: TRBV9; D gene: .; clone size: .; CDR3 protein: CASSAGTRHTGELFF; CDR3 DNA: TGTGCCAGCAGCGCCGGGACACGGCACACCGGGGAGCTGTTTTTT
J gene: TRBJ2-2; V gene: TRBV11-3; D gene: TRBD2; clone size: .; CDR3 protein: CASSLGLAGATGELFF; CDR3 DNA: TGTGCCAGCAGCTTAGGACTAGCGGGAGCAACCGGGGAGCTGTTTTTT
J gene: TRBJ1-5; V gene: TRBV28; D gene: .; clone size: once; CDR3 protein: CASSLFSGNQPQHF; CDR3 DNA: TGTGCCAGCAGTTTATTCTCGGGCAATCAGCCCCAGCATTTT
J gene: TRBJ1-3; V gene: TRBV5-1; D gene: TRBD1; clone size: once; CDR3 protein: CASSLAEGAPGNTIYF; CDR3 DNA: TGCGCCAGCAGCTTGGCCGAGGGGGCCCCTGGAAACACCATATATTTT
J gene: TRBJ1-1; V gene: TRBV2; D gene: TRBD1; clone size: .; CDR3 protein: CASSQRQGPNTEAFF; CDR3 DNA: TGTGCCAGCAGTCAGAGACAGGGGCCAAACACTGAAGCTTTCTTT
J gene: TRBJ2-1; V gene: TRBV9; D gene: TRBD2; clone size: .; CDR3 protein: CASSDGLADNNEQFF; CDR3 DNA: TGTGCCAGCAGTGACGGACTAGCGGATAACAATGAGCAGTTCTTC
J gene: TRBJ2-4; V gene: TRBV2; D gene: TRBD2; clone size: .; CDR3 protein: CASSQTSGLAKNIQYF; CDR3 DNA: TGTGCCAGCAGCCAGACTAGCGGTTTAGCCAAAAACATTCAGTACTTC